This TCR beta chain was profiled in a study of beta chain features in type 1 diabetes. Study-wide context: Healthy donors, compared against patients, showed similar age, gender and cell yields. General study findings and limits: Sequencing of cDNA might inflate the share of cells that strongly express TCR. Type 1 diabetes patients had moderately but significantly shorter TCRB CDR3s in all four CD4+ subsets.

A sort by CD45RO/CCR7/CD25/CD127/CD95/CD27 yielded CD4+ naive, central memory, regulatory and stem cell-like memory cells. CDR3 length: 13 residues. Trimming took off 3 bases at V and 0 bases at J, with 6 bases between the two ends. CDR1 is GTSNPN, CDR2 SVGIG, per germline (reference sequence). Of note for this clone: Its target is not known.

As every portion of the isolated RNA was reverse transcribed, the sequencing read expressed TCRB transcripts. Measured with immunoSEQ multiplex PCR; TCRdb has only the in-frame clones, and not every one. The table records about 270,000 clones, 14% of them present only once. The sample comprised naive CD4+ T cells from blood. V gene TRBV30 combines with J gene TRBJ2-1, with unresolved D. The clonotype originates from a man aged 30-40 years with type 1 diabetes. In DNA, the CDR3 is TGTGCCTGGAGCGAGTCCTCCTACAATGAGCAGTTCTTC. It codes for CAWSESSYNEQFF.